This T cell receptor beta chain was identified in a study of OX40 agonist ivuxolimab in advanced cancers. For the wider study: Ivuxolimab, which targeted the costimulatory receptor OX40 (CD134), was an agonistic, fully human IgG2 monoclonal antibody. Intravenous ivuxolimab was administered to patients every 2 weeks at six dose levels: 0.01, 0.1, 0.3, 1.5, 3 and 10 mg/kg. Among the approximately 50 dose-escalation patients, 19 had hepatocellular carcinoma, approximately 15 melanoma, 9 renal cell carcinoma and 9 head and neck cancer. In the dose-escalation cohort, 82.7% of patients were male, and the mean age was approximately 60 years, with a range of 23 to 79. Prior anti-PD-1, anti-PD-L1 or anti-CTLA-4 therapy was permitted, and checkpoint inhibitors had been received by under 50% of dose-escalation patients. Three dose-escalation patients achieved partial responses, one with hepatocellular carcinoma and two with cutaneous melanoma. Peripheral TCRbeta sequencing was intended to test whether TCR sequence diversity was altered and clonal T-cell expansion was caused by ivuxolimab. The paper describes the monotherapy dose-escalation part (N = 52 patients) of the phase I trial of ivuxolimab. The paper as a whole reports these results and caveats: Clonal expansion of both CD4+ and CD8+ blood T cells was observed from baseline to week 6 at doses 0.1 to 3.0 mg/kg. Partial responders in the 0.1-3.0 mg/kg groups had among the lowest normalized peripheral clonal expansion, especially among CD8+ T cells. Antigen specificity was not determined for the clonally expanded peripheral T cells. Low levels of normalized T-cell clonal expansion were also seen in some patients who did not respond. After ivuxolimab, expanded clones were on average more numerous among CD8+ T cells than among CD4+ T cells.

Concerning this clone itself: This receptor's antigen is unknown. Base-call qualities are not available, and no considerably larger clone is one nucleotide away.

Patients with autoimmune disease history or receiving systemic immunosuppression were excluded from the trial. Peripheral blood for TCR sequencing was drawn from every dose cohort at baseline, at cycle 4 day 1 and at cycle 7 day 1. The samples were drawn from a first-in-human, open-label, multicenter phase I dose-escalation trial of ivuxolimab. Adults with locally advanced or metastatic melanoma, renal cell, hepatocellular, or head and neck squamous cell carcinoma were enrolled in the trial. Before TCR sequencing, CD4+ T cells and CD8+ T cells from peripheral blood were sorted into separate populations. To sequence the TCRbeta CDR3 region, genomic DNA was isolated from the sorted cells. The immunoSEQ Assay was used for sequencing of TCRbeta CDR3 regions. In TCRdb, the immuneACCESS table is reduced to in-frame sequences with V and J assigned. These tables do not hold every clone; where another copy was compared, an unresolved V gene accounts for under half, and the others remain unexplained. This sample is represented by 50,000 or so clones; about 86% of them were singletons. Together, the top ten hold 0.85% to 0.95% of the sample.

Taken from cysteine to phenylalanine, the CDR3 has 14 residues. Only the CDR3 region is kept as DNA, spanning 42 bases read in frame from base 1. From a lookup of the germline V gene, CDR1 and CDR2 are SGHAT and FQNNGV. Germline trimming amounts to 4 bases on V and 16 bases on J, with 16 as the count of junction bases outside the gene matches. The sequence is built from TRBV11-2 and TRBJ2-1; TRBD2 matches 7 bases in the middle. The input for sequencing was CD4+ or CD8+ T cells sorted from blood, taken in a trial of the OX40 agonist ivuxolimab. The receptor was derived from an adult with an advanced solid tumor such as melanoma, head and neck, liver or kidney cancer. The CDR3 amino acid sequence is: CASSSLGEVGTKFF. The DNA is as follows: TGTGCCAGCAGCTCACTCGGAGAGGTAGGGACTAAATTCTTC.